Described below is a single T cell receptor beta chain sequence and its context. The study drew participants aged about 18 to 95 years from 20 to 30 US areas. Clinical histories supplied by participants themselves formed the basis of cohort assignment. The data were taken from a study of blood T cell repertoires in COVID-19. About the research overall: Acute-phase and convalescent COVID-19 samples originated in the United States, Italy and Spain.

CDR3 size: 15 residues. CDR1 and CDR2 (germline): SEHNR, FQNEAQ (reference sequence). V gave up 1 base and J gave up 8 bases, with 17 bases separating them. Original data processing: Reference gene primer amplification yielded estimated nucleated cell counts. Assay used: immunoSEQ multiplex PCR; TCRdb lists only in-frame clones, some missing. The V and J calls and clone size were taken over from that table, and D and trimming were inferred from the DNA. Among approximately 280,000 clones listed, 89% were seen once. The receptor was derived from a woman in her sixties or seventies who had recovered from COVID-19. The V call is TRBV7-9, the J call TRBJ1-1; D may be TRBD1 (6 bases). Sample: PBMCs or T cells enriched from blood (not recorded which). The DNA of the CDR3 is TGTGCCAGCAGCTTAGGAGGGGGGGCGGACAAAGAAGCTTTCTTT. Translating it yields CASSLGGGADKEAFF.